These 2 T cell receptor beta chains came from one sample sequenced in a study of shared clonotypes between healthy human individuals. Only in-frame clones appear in the TCRdb table, and some are missing; sequencing was by immunoSEQ multiplex PCR. The sample yields more than 1.2 million clones, just under 99% seen once. Sequences were obtained from naive CD4+ T cells sorted from blood. Subset reported: CD45RA+ positively selected. The receptors derive from a man aged 30 to 45 in good health.

This chain joins TRBV7-2 and TRBJ2-2, with 9 bases that match TRBD2. CDR1 is SGHTA, CDR2 FQGNSA, per germline. This CDR3 has 15 residues. With V trimmed by 2 bases and J by 7 bases, 5 bases remained unmatched. In DNA form, the CDR3 reads TGTGCCAGCAGCTTACGGACTAGCGAAGGCGGGGAGCTGTTTTTT. Protein: CASSLRTSEGGELFF.

The DNA of the CDR3 is TGTGCCAGCAGCGTAGGGTTACAGGGACCCGGTGACACTGAAGCTTTCTTT. Translation gives CASSVGLQGPGDTEAFF. This chain uses TRBV9 with TRBJ1-1, with a tentative D call TRBD1 (6 bases). The CDR3 consists of 17 residues. Germline V gene sequence: CDR1 SGDLS, CDR2 YYNGEE. Trimming pared 0 bases from V and 3 bases from J, leaving 18 bases between. The full variable domain, completed using reference TRBV9 and TRBJ1-1, is DSGVTQTPKHLITATGQRVTLRCSPRSGDLSVYWYQQSLDQGLQFLIQYYNGEERAKGNILERFSAQQFPDLHSELNLSSLELGDSALYFCASSVGLQGPGDTEAFFGQGTRLTVV.